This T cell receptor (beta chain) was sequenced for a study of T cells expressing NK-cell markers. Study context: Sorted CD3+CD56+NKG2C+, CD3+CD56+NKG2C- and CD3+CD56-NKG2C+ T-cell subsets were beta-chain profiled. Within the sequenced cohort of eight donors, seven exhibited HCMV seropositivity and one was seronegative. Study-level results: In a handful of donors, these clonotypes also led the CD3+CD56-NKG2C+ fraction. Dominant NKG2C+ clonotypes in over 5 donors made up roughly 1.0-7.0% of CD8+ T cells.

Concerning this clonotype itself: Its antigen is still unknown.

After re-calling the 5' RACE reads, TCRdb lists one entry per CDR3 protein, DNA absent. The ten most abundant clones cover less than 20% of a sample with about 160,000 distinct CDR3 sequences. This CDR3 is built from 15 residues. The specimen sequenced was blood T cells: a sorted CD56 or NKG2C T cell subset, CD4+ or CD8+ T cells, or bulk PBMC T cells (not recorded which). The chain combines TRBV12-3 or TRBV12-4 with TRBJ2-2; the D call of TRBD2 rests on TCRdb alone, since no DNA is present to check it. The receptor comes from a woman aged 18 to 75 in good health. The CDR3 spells CASSLLAGRSGELFF.